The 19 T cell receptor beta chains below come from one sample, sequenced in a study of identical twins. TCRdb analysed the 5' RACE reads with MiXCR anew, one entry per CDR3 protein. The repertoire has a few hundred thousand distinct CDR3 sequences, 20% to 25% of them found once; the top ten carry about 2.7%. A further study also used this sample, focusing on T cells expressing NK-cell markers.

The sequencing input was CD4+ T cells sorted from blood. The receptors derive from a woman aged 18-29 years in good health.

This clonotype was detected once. CDR3 sequence: CASSLQGDPYEQYF. In nucleotides, the CDR3 is TGCGCCAGCAGCTTACAGGGGGATCCCTACGAGCAGTACTTC. This rearrangement joins TRBV5-1 to TRBJ2-7; 8 bases line up with TRBD1. Germline V gene sequence: CDR1 SGHRS, CDR2 YFSETQ. CDR3 size: 14 residues. After removal of 2 bases from V and 2 bases from J, the junction contained 3 bases not matched to a gene.

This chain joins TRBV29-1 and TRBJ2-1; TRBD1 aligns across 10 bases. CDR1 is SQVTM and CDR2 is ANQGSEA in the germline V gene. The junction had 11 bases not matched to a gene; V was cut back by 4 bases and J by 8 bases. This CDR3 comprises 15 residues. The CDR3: CSVGRSGTGADEQFF. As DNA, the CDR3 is TGCAGCGTTGGGCGAAGTGGGACAGGGGCGGATGAGCAGTTCTTC.

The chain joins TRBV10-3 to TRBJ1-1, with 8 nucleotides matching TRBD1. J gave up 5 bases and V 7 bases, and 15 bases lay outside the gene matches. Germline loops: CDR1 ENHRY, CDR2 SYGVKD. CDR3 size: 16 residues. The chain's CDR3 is CAITMTGAKSPTEAFF. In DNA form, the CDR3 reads TGTGCCATCACCATGACAGGGGCGAAGAGTCCTACTGAAGCTTTCTTT.

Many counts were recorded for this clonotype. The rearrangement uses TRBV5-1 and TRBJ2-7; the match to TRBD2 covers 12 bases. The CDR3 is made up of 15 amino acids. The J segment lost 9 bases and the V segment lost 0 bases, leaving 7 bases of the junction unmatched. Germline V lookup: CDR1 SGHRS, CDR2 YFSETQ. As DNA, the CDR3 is TGCGCCAGCAGCTTGGACCCTAGCGGGGGGGCCCTGCAGTACTTC. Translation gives CASSLDPSGGALQYF.

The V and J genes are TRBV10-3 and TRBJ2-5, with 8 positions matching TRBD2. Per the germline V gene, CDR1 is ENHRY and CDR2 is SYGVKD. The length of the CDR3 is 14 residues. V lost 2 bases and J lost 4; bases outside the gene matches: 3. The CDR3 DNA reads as TGTGCCATCAGTGAGAGGCTAGCGGGAGAGACCCAGTACTTC. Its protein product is CAISERLAGETQYF.

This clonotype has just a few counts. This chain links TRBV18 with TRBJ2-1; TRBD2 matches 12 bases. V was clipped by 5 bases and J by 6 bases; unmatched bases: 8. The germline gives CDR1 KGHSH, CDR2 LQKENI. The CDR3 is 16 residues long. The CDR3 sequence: CASSSLTSGSANEQFF. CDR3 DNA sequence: TGTGCCAGCTCATCCTTGACTAGCGGGAGTGCCAATGAGCAGTTCTTC.

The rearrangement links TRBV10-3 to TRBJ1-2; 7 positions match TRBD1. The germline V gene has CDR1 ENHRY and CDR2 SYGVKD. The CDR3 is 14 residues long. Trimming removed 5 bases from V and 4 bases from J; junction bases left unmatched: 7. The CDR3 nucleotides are TGTGCCATCAGTAGGGACAGTTCCTCCTATGGCTACACCTTC. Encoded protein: CAISRDSSSYGYTF.

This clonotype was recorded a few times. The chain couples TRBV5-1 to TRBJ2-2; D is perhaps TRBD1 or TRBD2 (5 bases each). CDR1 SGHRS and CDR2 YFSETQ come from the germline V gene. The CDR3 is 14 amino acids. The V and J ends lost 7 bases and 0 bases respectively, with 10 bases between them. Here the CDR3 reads CASLRGTNTGELFF. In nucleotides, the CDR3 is TGCGCCAGCTTGAGGGGAACGAACACCGGGGAGCTGTTTTTT. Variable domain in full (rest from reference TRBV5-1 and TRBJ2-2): KAGVTQTPRYLIKTRGQQVTLSCSPISGHRSVSWYQQTPGQGLQFLFEYFSETQRNKGNFPGRFSGRQFSNSRSEMNVSTLELGDSALYLCASLRGTNTGELFFGEGSRLTVL.

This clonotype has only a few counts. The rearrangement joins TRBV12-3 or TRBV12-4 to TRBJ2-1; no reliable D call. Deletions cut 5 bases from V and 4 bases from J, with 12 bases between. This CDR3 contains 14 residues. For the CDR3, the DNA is TGTGCCAGCAGTCCCTCCTCCCTTTACAATGAGCAGTTCTTC. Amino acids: CASSPSSLYNEQFF.

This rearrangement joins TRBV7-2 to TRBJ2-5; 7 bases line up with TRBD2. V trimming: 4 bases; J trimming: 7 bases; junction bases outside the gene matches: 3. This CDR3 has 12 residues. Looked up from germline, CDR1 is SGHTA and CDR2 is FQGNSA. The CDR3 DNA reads TGTGCCAGCAGCTCAACGGGGGGGACCCAGTACTTC. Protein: CASSSTGGTQYF.

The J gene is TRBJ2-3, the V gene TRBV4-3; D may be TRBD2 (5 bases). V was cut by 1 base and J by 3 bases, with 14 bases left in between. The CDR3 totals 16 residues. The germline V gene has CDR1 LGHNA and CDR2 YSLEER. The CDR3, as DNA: TGCGCCAGCAGCCAAGGGCGGGCCCTAGGAACAGATACGCAGTATTTT. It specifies CASSQGRALGTDTQYF.

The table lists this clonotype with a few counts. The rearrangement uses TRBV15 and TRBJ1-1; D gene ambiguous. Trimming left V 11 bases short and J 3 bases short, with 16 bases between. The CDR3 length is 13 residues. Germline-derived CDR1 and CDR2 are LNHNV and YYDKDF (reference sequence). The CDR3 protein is CASGSNADTEAFF. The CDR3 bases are TGTGCCTCCGGCAGTAATGCCGACACTGAAGCTTTCTTT.

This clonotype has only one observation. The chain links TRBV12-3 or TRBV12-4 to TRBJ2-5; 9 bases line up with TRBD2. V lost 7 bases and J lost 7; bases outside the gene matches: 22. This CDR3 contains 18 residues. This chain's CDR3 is CASTPSPAGGPEEGTQYF. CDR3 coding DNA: TGTGCCAGCACCCCCTCGCCGGCGGGAGGGCCCGAGGAGGGGACCCAGTACTTC.

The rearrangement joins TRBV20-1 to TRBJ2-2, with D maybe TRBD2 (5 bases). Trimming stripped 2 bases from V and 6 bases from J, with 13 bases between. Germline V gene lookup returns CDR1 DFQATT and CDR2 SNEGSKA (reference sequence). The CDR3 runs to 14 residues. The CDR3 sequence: CSARKGPRAGELFF. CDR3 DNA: TGCAGTGCTAGAAAGGGCCCGCGGGCCGGGGAGCTGTTTTTT.

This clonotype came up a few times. This CDR3 is CASSPIAGVDEQFF. The CDR3 DNA follows: TGCGCCAGCAGCCCTATAGCGGGGGTGGATGAGCAGTTCTTC. The V gene is TRBV5-1, the J gene TRBJ2-1; the match to TRBD2 covers 9 bases. V lost 4 bases to trimming and J lost 8 bases; unmatched junction nucleotides: 7. Germline CDR1 SGHRS, CDR2 YFSETQ. The CDR3 covers 14 residues.

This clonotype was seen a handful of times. The CDR3: CASSRQLETQYF. The CDR3 bases are TGTGCCAGCAGCCGCCAGTTGGAGACCCAGTACTTC. The V and J genes are TRBV12-3 or TRBV12-4 and TRBJ2-5, with no clear D. Trimming took 6 bases from V and 5 from J, leaving 10 bases between them. The CDR3 is 12 residues long.

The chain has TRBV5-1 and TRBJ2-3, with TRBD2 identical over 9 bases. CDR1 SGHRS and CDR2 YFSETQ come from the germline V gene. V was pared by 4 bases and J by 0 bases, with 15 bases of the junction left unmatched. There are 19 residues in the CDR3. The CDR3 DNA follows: TGCGCCAGCAGCCGGACAGTGCAACCTAGCGGGGCTAGCACAGATACGCAGTATTTT. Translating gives CASSRTVQPSGASTDTQYF.

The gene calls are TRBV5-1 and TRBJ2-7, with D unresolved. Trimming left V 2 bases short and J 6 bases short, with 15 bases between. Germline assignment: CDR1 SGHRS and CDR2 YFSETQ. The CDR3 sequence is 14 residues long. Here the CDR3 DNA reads TGCGCCAGCAGCTTCCTTAATTCAGGTACCGAGCAGTACTTC. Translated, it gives CASSFLNSGTEQYF.

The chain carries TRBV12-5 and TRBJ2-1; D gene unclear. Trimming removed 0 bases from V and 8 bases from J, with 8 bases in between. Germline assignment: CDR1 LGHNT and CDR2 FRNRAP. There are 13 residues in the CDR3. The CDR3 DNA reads TGTGCTAGTGGTTTGGTAGAAGGATATGAGCAGTTCTTC. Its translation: CASGLVEGYEQFF.